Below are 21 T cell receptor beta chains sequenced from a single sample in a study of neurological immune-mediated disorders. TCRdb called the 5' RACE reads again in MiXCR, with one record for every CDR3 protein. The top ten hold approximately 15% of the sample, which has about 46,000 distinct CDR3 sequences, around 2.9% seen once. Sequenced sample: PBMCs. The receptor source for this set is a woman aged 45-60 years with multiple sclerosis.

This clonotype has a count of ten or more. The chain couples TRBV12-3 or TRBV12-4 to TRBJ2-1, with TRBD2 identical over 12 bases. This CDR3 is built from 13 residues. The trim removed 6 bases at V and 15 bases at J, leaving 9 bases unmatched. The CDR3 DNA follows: TGTGCCAGCAGCGCGCCCGGGACTAGCGGGCGGTTCTTC. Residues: CASSAPGTSGRFF.

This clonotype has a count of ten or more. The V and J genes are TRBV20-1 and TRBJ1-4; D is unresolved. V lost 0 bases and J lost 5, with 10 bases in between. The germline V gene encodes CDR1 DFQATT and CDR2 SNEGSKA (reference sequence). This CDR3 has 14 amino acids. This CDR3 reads CSARDPVSNEKLFF. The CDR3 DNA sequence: TGCAGTGCTAGAGATCCCGTTAGCAATGAAAAACTGTTTTTT.

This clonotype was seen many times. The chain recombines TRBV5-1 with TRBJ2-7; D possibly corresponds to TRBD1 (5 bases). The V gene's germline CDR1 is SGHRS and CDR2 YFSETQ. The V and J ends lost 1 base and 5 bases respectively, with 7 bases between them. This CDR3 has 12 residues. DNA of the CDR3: TGCGCCAGCAGCTTGTCAGGGAACGAGCAGTACTTC. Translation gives CASSLSGNEQYF.

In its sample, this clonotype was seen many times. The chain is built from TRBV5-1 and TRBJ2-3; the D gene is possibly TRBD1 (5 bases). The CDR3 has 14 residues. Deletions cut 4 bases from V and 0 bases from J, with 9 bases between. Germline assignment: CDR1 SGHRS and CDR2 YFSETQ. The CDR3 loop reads CASSRAGSTDTQYF. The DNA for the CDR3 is TGCGCCAGCAGCAGGGCAGGGAGCACAGATACGCAGTATTTT.

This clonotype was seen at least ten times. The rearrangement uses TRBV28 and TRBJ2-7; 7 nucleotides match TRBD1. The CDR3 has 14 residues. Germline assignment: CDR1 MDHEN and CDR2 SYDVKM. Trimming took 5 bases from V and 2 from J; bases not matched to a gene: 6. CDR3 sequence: CASSPRQGTYEQYF. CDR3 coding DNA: TGTGCCAGCAGTCCCCGACAGGGAACCTACGAGCAGTACTTC.

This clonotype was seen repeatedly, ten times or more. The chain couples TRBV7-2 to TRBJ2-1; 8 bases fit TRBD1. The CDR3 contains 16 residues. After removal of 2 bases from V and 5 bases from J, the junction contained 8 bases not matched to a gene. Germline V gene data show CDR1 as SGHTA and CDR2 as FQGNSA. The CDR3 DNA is TGTGCCAGCAGCTTATCGGCAGGGGGCTGGGACAATGAGCAGTTCTTC. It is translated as CASSLSAGGWDNEQFF.

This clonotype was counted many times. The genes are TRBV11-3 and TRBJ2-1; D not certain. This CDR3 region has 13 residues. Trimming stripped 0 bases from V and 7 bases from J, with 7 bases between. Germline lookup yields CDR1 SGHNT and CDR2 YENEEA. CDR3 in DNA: TGTGCCAGCAGCTTAGATCAGGAGAATGAGCAGTTCTTC. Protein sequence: CASSLDQENEQFF.

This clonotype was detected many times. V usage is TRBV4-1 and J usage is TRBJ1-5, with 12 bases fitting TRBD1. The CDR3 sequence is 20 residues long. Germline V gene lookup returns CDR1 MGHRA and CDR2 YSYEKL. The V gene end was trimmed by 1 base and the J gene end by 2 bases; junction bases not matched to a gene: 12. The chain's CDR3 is CASSQVAGTGGGYGNQPQHF. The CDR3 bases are TGCGCCAGCAGCCAAGTGGCCGGGACAGGGGGCGGATATGGCAATCAGCCCCAGCATTTT.

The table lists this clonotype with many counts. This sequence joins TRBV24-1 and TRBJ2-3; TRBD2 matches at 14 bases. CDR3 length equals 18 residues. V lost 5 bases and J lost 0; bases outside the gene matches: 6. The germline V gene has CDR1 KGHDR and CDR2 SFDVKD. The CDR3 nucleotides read TGTGCCACCAGTGGCCCGGGACTAGCGGGGGATAGCACAGATACGCAGTATTTT. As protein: CATSGPGLAGDSTDTQYF.

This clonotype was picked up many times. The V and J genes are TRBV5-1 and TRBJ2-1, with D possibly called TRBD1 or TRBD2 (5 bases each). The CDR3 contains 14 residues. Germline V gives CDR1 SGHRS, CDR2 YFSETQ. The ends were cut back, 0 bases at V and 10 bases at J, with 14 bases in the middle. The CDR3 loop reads CASSLERAEGEQFF. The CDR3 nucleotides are TGCGCCAGCAGCTTGGAACGGGCCGAGGGGGAGCAGTTCTTC.

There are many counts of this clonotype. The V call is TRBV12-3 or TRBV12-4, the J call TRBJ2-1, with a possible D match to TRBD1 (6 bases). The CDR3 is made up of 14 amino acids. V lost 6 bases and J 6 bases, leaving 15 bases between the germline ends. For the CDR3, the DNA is TGTGCCAGCAGGCCCTCACAGGGCGGCAATGAGCAGTTCTTC. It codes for CASRPSQGGNEQFF.

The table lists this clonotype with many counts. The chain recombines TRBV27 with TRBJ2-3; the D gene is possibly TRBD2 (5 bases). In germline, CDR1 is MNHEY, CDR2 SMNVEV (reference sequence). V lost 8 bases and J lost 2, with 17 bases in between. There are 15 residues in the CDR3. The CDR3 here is CASRGSGQPTDTQYF. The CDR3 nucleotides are TGTGCCAGCCGCGGGTCGGGCCAGCCCACAGATACGCAGTATTTT.

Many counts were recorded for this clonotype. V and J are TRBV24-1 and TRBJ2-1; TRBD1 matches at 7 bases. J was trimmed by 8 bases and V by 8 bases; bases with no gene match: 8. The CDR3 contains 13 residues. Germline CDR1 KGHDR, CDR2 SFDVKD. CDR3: CATKPGGVDEQFF. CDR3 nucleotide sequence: TGTGCCACCAAGCCAGGGGGTGTCGATGAGCAGTTCTTC.

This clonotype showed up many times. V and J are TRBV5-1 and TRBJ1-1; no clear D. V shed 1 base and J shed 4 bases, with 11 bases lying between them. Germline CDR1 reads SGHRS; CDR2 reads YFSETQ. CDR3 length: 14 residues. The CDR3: CASSLSKGSTEAFF. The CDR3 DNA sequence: TGCGCCAGCAGCTTGTCCAAGGGAAGCACTGAAGCTTTCTTT.

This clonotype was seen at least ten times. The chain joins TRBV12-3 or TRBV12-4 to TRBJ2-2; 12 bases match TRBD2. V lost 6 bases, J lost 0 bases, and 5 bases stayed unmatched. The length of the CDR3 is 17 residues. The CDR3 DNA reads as TGTGCCAGCAGCACGACTAGCGGGGGTGCGAACACCGGGGAGCTGTTTTTT. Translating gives CASSTTSGGANTGELFF.

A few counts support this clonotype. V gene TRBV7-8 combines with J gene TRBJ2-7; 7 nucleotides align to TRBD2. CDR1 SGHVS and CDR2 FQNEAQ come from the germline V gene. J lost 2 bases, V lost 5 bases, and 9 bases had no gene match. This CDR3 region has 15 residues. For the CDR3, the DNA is TGTGCCAGCAGCAAGGGAGCGGGGAGGCCCTACGAGCAGTACTTC. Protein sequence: CASSKGAGRPYEQYF.

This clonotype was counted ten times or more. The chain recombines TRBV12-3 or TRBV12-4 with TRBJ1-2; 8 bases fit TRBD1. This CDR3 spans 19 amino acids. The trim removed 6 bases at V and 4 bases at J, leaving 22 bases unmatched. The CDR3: CASRARSMLDRGVSYGYTF. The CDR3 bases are TGTGCCAGCAGGGCAAGATCAATGCTTGACAGGGGAGTCAGCTATGGCTACACCTTC.

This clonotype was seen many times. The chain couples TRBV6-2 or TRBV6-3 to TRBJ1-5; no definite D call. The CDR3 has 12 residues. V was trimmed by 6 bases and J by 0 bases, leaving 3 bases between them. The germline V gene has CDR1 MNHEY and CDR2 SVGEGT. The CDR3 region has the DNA TGTGCCAGCAGAATTAGCAATCAGCCCCAGCATTTT. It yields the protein CASRISNQPQHF.

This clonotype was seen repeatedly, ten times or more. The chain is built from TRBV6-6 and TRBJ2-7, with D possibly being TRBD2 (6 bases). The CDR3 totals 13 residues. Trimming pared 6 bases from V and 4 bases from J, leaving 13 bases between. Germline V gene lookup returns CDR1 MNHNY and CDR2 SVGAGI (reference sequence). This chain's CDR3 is CASSHGGIYEQYV. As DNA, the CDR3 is TGTGCCAGCAGCCACGGAGGGATTTACGAGCAGTACGTC.

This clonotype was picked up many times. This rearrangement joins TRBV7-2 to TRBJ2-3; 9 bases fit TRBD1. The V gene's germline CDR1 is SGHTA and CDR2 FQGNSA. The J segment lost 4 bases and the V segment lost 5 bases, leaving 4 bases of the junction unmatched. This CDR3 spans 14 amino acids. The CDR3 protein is CASSEGQGADTQYF. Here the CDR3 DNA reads TGTGCCAGCAGCGAGGGACAGGGCGCAGATACGCAGTATTTT.

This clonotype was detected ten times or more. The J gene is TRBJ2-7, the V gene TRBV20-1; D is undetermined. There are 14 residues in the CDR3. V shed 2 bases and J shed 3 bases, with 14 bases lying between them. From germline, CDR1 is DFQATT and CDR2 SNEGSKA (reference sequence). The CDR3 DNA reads TGCAGTGCTAGACGAACAGATTTTAACTACGAGCAGTACTTC. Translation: CSARRTDFNYEQYF.